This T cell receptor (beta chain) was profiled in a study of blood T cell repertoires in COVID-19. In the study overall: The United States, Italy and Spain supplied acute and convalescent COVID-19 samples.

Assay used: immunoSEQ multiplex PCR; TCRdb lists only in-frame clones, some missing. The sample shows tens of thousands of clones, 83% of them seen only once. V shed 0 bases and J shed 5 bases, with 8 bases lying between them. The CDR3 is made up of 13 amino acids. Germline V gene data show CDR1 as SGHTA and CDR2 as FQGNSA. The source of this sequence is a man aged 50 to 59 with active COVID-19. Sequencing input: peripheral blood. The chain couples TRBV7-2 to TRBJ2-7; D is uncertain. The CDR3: CASSLAISDEQYF. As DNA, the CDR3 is TGTGCCAGCAGCTTAGCTATATCCGACGAGCAGTACTTC.